The clone carrying this T cell receptor beta chain was seen ten or more times. Its antigen is as yet unknown. These data belong to a study of T cells in Graves' hyperthyroidism and ophthalmopathy. About the study: It was at initial diagnosis, before any treatment, that peripheral blood was collected.

Amplification of TCR beta CDR3 regions was performed using RNA transcripts as template. HTBI primers drove first-round RT-PCR of the TCR CDR3. MiXCR was run by TCRdb on the multiplex PCR reads, yielding one entry per CDR3 protein. The sample holds 380,000 or so distinct CDR3 sequences; about 18% are singletons and the top ten take around 4%. Those patients with uncontrolled infection, other autoimmune disease, pregnancy or lactation were excluded. V lost 0 bases and J lost 5, with 12 bases in between. The CDR3 has 15 residues. Germline CDR1 reads KGHDR; CDR2 reads SFDVKD. Overall study findings and caveats: Most thyroid clonotypes with frequency above 0.001 were detected in blood. Stable hyperthyroidism was separated from ophthalmopathy by a model based on 13 V-J features.

The V and J genes are TRBV24-1 and TRBJ2-5; D not certain. The TCR comes from a woman younger than 30 with Graves' hyperthyroidism. The sequenced sample was blood. CDR3 sequence: CATSDLTGLEETQYF. CDR3 nucleotides: TGTGCCACCAGTGATTTGACGGGTTTGGAGGAGACCCAGTACTTC.